Listed below are T cell receptor beta chains from one sample, sequenced in a study of T cell responses to AZD1222 COVID-19 vaccine. Sequencing was performed with immunoSEQ multiplex PCR; in TCRdb, only in-frame clones are kept and a portion is missing. The sample yields 110,000 or so clones, roughly 87% seen once. Sequencing was performed on peripheral blood, taken 28 days after the second AZD1222 dose. The receptors originated from an adult who received the AZD1222 COVID-19 vaccine. CDR3s leave out the opening cysteine and the closing phenylalanine or tryptophan. A D gene is named only where the DNA matches it firmly.

len: 14; v_gene: TRBV18; d_gene: .; CDR3aa: ASSPNPQSSYNEQF
len: 16; v_gene: TRBV4-3; d_gene: TRBD2; CDR3aa: ASSQEPGIAGRTGELF
len: 14; v_gene: TRBV10-3; d_gene: TRBD1; CDR3aa: AISEPAGDSEREQY
len: 13; v_gene: TRBV7-3; d_gene: .; CDR3aa: ASSLNSGSGNTIY
len: 12; v_gene: TRBV7-2; d_gene: TRBD2; CDR3aa: ASSGGTSLWEQY
len: 12; v_gene: TRBV28; d_gene: .; CDR3aa: ASSLGDMGSPLH
len: 10; v_gene: TRBV7-9; d_gene: .; CDR3aa: ASSPGVTEAF
len: 12; v_gene: TRBV7-2; d_gene: .; CDR3aa: ASSLGGLNTEAF
len: 14; v_gene: TRBV7-3; d_gene: TRBD1; CDR3aa: ASRLTGTANTGELF
len: 10; v_gene: TRBV12-3/TRBV12-4; d_gene: .; CDR3aa: ASRRQVQPQH
len: 12; v_gene: TRBV6-2/TRBV6-3; d_gene: TRBD1; CDR3aa: ASSFRTGYTEQF
len: 15; v_gene: TRBV6-6; d_gene: .; CDR3aa: ASSPPTYLASTDTQY
len: 12; v_gene: TRBV7-9; d_gene: .; CDR3aa: ASSQKATNEKLF
len: 14; v_gene: TRBV27; d_gene: TRBD2; CDR3aa: ASRRAGGLYQETQY
len: 11; v_gene: TRBV30; d_gene: .; CDR3aa: AWSEGLSYEQY
len: 13; v_gene: TRBV7-9; d_gene: .; CDR3aa: ASSLSGGTNTEAF
len: 11; v_gene: TRBV30; d_gene: .; CDR3aa: AWSDGGWEKLF
len: 12; v_gene: TRBV19; d_gene: .; CDR3aa: ASSIHMVTGELF